Sequencing of this T cell receptor beta chain was carried out in a study of CD8 T cells in ankylosing spondylitis. Findings and caveats of the study: Reports of some motif variants in reactive arthritis synovial fluid and blood predate this one. Disease-linked clones were reportedly significantly enriched in matched ankylosing spondylitis synovial fluid.

Trimming cost V 4 bases and J 5 bases; bases outside gene matches: 17. This CDR3 spans 20 amino acids. Germline CDR1 is MDHEN and CDR2 is SYDVKM. TCRdb re-called the 5' RACE reads with MiXCR, one entry per CDR3 protein. The data contain about 350,000 distinct CDR3 sequences, 20% of them singletons. The sample holds a few counts of this clonotype. Its antigen is currently unknown. The source is a male donor with ankylosing spondylitis or in good health (not recorded which). Sequencing was carried out using blood, either unsorted or a sorted T cell fraction (not recorded which). This sequence joins TRBV28 and TRBJ2-7, with TRBD2 identical over 16 bases. The CDR3 DNA sequence: TGTGCCAGCAGTTCCTTAGGGACTAGCGGGGGGGAAAGATCATTCCACGAGCAGTACTTC. Translation: CASSSLGTSGGERSFHEQYF.